The entry that follows covers one T cell receptor beta chain sequence. Its antigen is not identified. This sample was included in a study of cytomegalovirus exposure and HLA in healthy donors. Overall study: Counted in an early data release were 85 million or so unique TCRs from HLA-typed donors.

The study, taken as a whole, reports: Across HLA loci, a later analysis found differing TCR association rates, with DRB1 most and HLA-C fewest. TCR beta V- and J-gene trimming was later associated with a missense DCLRE1C variant. Of the V segments, some could not be distinguished, including TRBV6-2 and TRBV6-3, and were excluded.

V was trimmed by 1 base and J by 6 bases, leaving 17 bases between them. Germline V gene data show CDR1 as MGHRA and CDR2 as YSYEKL. The CDR3 has 16 amino acids. PCR amplification relied on 60 Vbeta primers (plus 13 Jbeta primers). Libraries were prepared by immunoSEQ multiplex PCR; TCRdb keeps only in-frame clonotypes and omits some of them. The profile shows around 210,000 clones, 70% to 85% of them singletons. Sequencing input: PBMCs. This sequence originates from a man in his forties or fifties in good health and CMV-seronegative. The V call is TRBV4-1, the J call TRBJ2-3, with D unresolved. In nucleotides, the CDR3 is TGCGCCAGCAGCCAAGTTGGGCAGTCGAGCAAGGATACGCAGTATTTT. This codes for CASSQVGQSSKDTQYF.